The rows below give T cell receptor beta chains drawn from one sample of a study of T-cell memory formation after mild COVID-19. TCRdb analysed the 5' RACE reads with MiXCR anew, one entry per CDR3 protein. The data contain approximately 350,000 distinct CDR3 sequences, 10% to 15% of them singletons. Sequenced input: PBMCs or a T cell subset sorted from them (not recorded which). These receptors were taken from a man aged 18-30 years who had mild COVID-19 (a few samples of this study predate the infection). Cell type and time point are not known. CDR3s include the opening cysteine and the closing phenylalanine or tryptophan. D genes are given only for firm matches. Size values are once, few and many counts, or a class for expanded clones, and some rows have none.

V gene: TRBV10-3; J gene: TRBJ2-3; D gene: TRBD2; clone size: few; CDR3 DNA: TGTGCCATCAGTGAGCAGGCTAGCGGGGGTACAGATACGCAGTATTTT; CDR3 protein: CAISEQASGGTDTQYF
V gene: TRBV12-5; J gene: TRBJ2-1; D gene: NA; clone size: many; CDR3 DNA: TGTGCTAGTGGTCTAGAGAGCTCCTACAATGAGCAGTTCTTC; CDR3 protein: CASGLESSYNEQFF
V gene: TRBV4-1; J gene: TRBJ1-2; D gene: NA; clone size: NA; CDR3 DNA: TGCGCCAGCAGCCAAGATCCTGGACATGGCTACACCTTC; CDR3 protein: CASSQDPGHGYTF
V gene: TRBV5-1; J gene: TRBJ2-5; D gene: TRBD2; clone size: many; CDR3 DNA: TGCGCCAGCAGCTTGGGGGACTATATTCAAGAGACCCAGTACTTC; CDR3 protein: CASSLGDYIQETQYF
V gene: TRBV3-1; J gene: TRBJ2-5; D gene: NA; clone size: few; CDR3 DNA: TGTGCCAGCAGCCAAGCACTAGTTGCGGAGACCCAGTACTTC; CDR3 protein: CASSQALVAETQYF
V gene: TRBV5-1; J gene: TRBJ2-5; D gene: NA; clone size: NA; CDR3 DNA: TGCGCCAGCAGCATAACCCGCCTAGAGACCCAGTACTTC; CDR3 protein: CASSITRLETQYF
V gene: TRBV7-9; J gene: TRBJ2-5; D gene: NA; clone size: NA; CDR3 DNA: TGTGCCAGCAGCTTAGGAGGGTCGCTGGCCATGGAGACCCAGTACTTC; CDR3 protein: CASSLGGSLAMETQYF
V gene: TRBV12-3/TRBV12-4; J gene: TRBJ1-6; D gene: TRBD1; clone size: few; CDR3 DNA: TGTGCCAGCAGTTTAAGGACAGGGACAAATTCACCCCTCCACTTT; CDR3 protein: CASSLRTGTNSPLHF
V gene: TRBV20-1; J gene: TRBJ2-1; D gene: TRBD2; clone size: NA; CDR3 DNA: TGCAGTGCTCAAGCGGGGACTCTAAGGAATGAGCAGTTCTTC; CDR3 protein: CSAQAGTLRNEQFF
V gene: TRBV29-1; J gene: TRBJ1-3; D gene: TRBD1; clone size: few; CDR3 DNA: TGCAGCGCCCGGGACAGGGGGCATTTCGGAAACACCATATATTTT; CDR3 protein: CSARDRGHFGNTIYF
V gene: TRBV29-1; J gene: TRBJ2-1; D gene: TRBD2; clone size: few; CDR3 DNA: TGCAGCGTTGAGGGAAGCGGGGGGTTTTCGGAGCAGTTCTTC; CDR3 protein: CSVEGSGGFSEQFF
V gene: TRBV5-1; J gene: TRBJ2-3; D gene: NA; clone size: NA; CDR3 DNA: TGCGCCAGCCATCCCCAGAAAAGAGTGCGGGGTGGCACAGATACGCAGTATTTT; CDR3 protein: CASHPQKRVRGGTDTQYF
V gene: TRBV24-1; J gene: TRBJ2-5; D gene: NA; clone size: NA; CDR3 DNA: TGTGCCACCAGTCTACCCGAGGAGGAGACCCAGTACTTC; CDR3 protein: CATSLPEEETQYF
V gene: TRBV4-3; J gene: TRBJ1-5; D gene: NA; clone size: NA; CDR3 DNA: TGCGCCAGCAGCCATATACAGAACGGGGCCCAGCATTTT; CDR3 protein: CASSHIQNGAQHF
V gene: TRBV3-1; J gene: TRBJ2-3; D gene: NA; clone size: NA; CDR3 DNA: TGTGCCAGCAGCCAATTTACTAGATCCCCCCCAGATACGCAGTATTTT; CDR3 protein: CASSQFTRSPPDTQYF
V gene: TRBV7-9; J gene: TRBJ1-2; D gene: NA; clone size: NA; CDR3 DNA: TGTGCCAGCAGCTTAATGAGCGGACTTTATGGCTACACCTTC; CDR3 protein: CASSLMSGLYGYTF
V gene: TRBV6-2/TRBV6-3; J gene: TRBJ1-1; D gene: NA; clone size: NA; CDR3 DNA: TGTGCCAGCAGCTCCACAAGGAACACTGAAGCTTTCTTT; CDR3 protein: CASSSTRNTEAFF
V gene: TRBV5-1; J gene: TRBJ2-1; D gene: TRBD2; clone size: many; CDR3 DNA: TGCGCCAGCAGCTTGGGAACTAGCGGGGTATCAACGCAGTTCTTC; CDR3 protein: CASSLGTSGVSTQFF
V gene: TRBV7-2; J gene: TRBJ1-4; D gene: NA; clone size: NA; CDR3 DNA: TGTGCCAGCAGCTTAGTGTGGAATGAAAAACTGTTTTTT; CDR3 protein: CASSLVWNEKLFF
V gene: TRBV4-1; J gene: TRBJ1-5; D gene: TRBD1; clone size: NA; CDR3 DNA: TGCGCCAGCAGCCAAGCCGACAGGGCCGATCAGCCCCAGCATTTT; CDR3 protein: CASSQADRADQPQHF
V gene: TRBV14; J gene: TRBJ2-1; D gene: TRBD2; clone size: few; CDR3 DNA: TGTGCCAGCAGCCAAGCGCGCGGGAGGTACAATGAGCAGTTCTTC; CDR3 protein: CASSQARGRYNEQFF
V gene: TRBV6-1; J gene: TRBJ1-2; D gene: NA; clone size: NA; CDR3 DNA: TGTGCCAGCAGGCCCGGGGGCTATGGCTACACCTTC; CDR3 protein: CASRPGGYGYTF